Below, one TCR beta chain is given with its context. Its antigen is currently unknown. They built TCR cDNA with 5'RACE template switching, a step that put in a universal primer site and UMIs. TCRdb used MiXCR to reprocess the 5' RACE reads, holding one entry per CDR3 protein. The sample includes about 340,000 distinct CDR3 sequences, under 15% of them seen just once. Trimming removed 9 bases from V and 1 base from J, with 9 bases in between. Germline V gives CDR1 SNHLY, CDR2 FYNNEI. This CDR3 has 12 amino acids. This entry belongs to a study of T cells after yellow fever vaccination. Notes on the study in general: A secondary response was less intense yet reached its peak sooner, at day 5 versus 15. The booster response re-showed most primary clones: roughly 97% CD4, around 85% CD8.

The sample consisted of CD4+ T cells sorted from PBMCs, taken 15 days after the yellow fever booster vaccination. This receptor was taken from a man aged 18 to 30 who received the YFV17D yellow fever vaccine. The chain employs TRBV2 and TRBJ2-5, with D perhaps given as TRBD1 or TRBD2 (5 bases each). Here the CDR3 reads CARTAAQETQYF. The DNA of the CDR3 is TGTGCCAGGACAGCGGCCCAAGAGACCCAGTACTTC.